The TCR beta chain under discussion was sequenced for a study of blood T cell repertoires in COVID-19 (dated by TCRdb to 2018 to 2021). With regard to the full study: Samples from collaborators originated in the United States, Italy and Spain and spanned both the acute and convalescent phases of COVID-19. The samples were drawn from two sources: the first 160 participants of the ongoing ImmuneRACE study, and 1,254 subjects contributed by 6 global collaborators. The prospective study material was composed of cDNA or gDNA derived from T cells, B-cell-depleted T cells, or PBMCs. The sample metadata nearly always contained a de-identified subject ID, COVID-19 status, age in years and sex. The repertoires were made available in a free public database intended to serve as a resource for research on the immune response to SARS-CoV-2. Deeply sampled blood TCRbeta repertoires from subjects exposed to, actively infected with, or recovered from COVID-19 were included in the dataset. Where HLA class I and class II types were available, the types were taken from metadata supplied by the sample provider, not from assay-based typing.

This clone has a single count. The antigen it recognizes is unknown. Base qualities are not at hand, and no much larger clone is one base apart. TCRbeta CDR3 regions were amplified from genomic DNA by means of the immunoSEQ Assay, a bias-controlled multiplex PCR. The study's own analysis went as follows. The number of nucleated cells in each sample was estimated from the amplification of reference gene primers within the assay. Sequence reads were collapsed and filtered to measure the absolute abundance of every unique TCRbeta CDR3 rearrangement. For each sample, productive Simpson clonality was calculated as the square root of Simpson's diversity index over productive rearrangements. TCRdb's version of the immuneACCESS table is confined to in-frame rearrangements and falls short of the full clone set. An unresolved V gene accounts for under half of the shortfall where checked; the remainder is of unknown origin. The V and J calls and clone size were taken over from that table, and D and trimming were inferred from the DNA. The sample has around 70,000 clones on record, approximately 90% of them singletons. The ten largest clones take up 2.5% to 3% of the sample.

In Seattle, one collaborating source enrolled patients while the infection was active and tracked those patients longitudinally over the course of disease. The collaborating institutions used their own protocols to collect whole blood in K2EDTA tubes. For TCRbeta analysis, collaborators shipped samples in one of three forms: frozen whole blood, isolated PBMCs, or DNA extracted from either of those sample types. The CDR3 starts with the cysteine, ends with the phenylalanine, and has 13 residues. This entry keeps only the CDR3 DNA: 39 bases, framed from base 1. According to the germline V gene (reference sequence), CDR1 reads LNHDA and CDR2 reads SQIVND. The germline ends are 12 bases apart after V is trimmed by 5 bases and J by 5 bases. Here is what the overall study found, with its caveats: How much clinical and demographic metadata was included differed by source and by participant, and the metadata was provided uncurated.

This receptor was obtained from a man aged 45-65 years with COVID-19, enrolled during active disease. The sequenced sample was peripheral blood. This chain joins TRBV19 to TRBJ2-5; no D gene call is confident. Here is the DNA: TGTGCCAGTAGTCCTAACTCCCCCGAGACCCAGTACTTC. Its product reads: CASSPNSPETQYF.